The 10 T cell receptor beta chains given below trace back to one sample, sequenced in a study of post-analysis software for immune sequencing data. Unique molecular identifiers had been added to the TCR beta cDNA libraries. One entry per CDR3 protein results from TCRdb running MiXCR on the PCR reads. The sample lists fewer than 850,000 distinct CDR3 sequences, roughly 27% seen once, with under 0.7% in the top ten. Their antigens remain unidentified. Regarding the study as a whole: Elevated frequency relative to controls characterized four or five TRBV segments in patients, TRBV5-6, TRBV5-1 and TRBV20-1 among them.

The sequenced sample was blood. Source of these receptors: a girl under 18 with multiple sclerosis.

The chain has TRBV11-2 and TRBJ2-3, with D perhaps TRBD1 or TRBD2 (5 bases each). Germline CDR1 SGHAT, CDR2 FQNNGV. CDR3 length: 13 residues. V was shortened by 4 bases and J by 6 bases, with 11 bases between the two germline ends. DNA for the CDR3: TGTGCCAGCAGCTGGGACGGCGCCGATACGCAGTATTTT. Its protein is CASSWDGADTQYF.

V gene TRBV20-1 combines with J gene TRBJ1-5, with 9 bases lining up with TRBD1. Trimming took 4 bases from V and 5 from J; bases not matched to a gene: 9. CDR3 length: 15 residues. The germline V gene encodes CDR1 DFQATT and CDR2 SNEGSKA (reference sequence). The CDR3 DNA sequence: TGCAGTGCTACATTGACAGGGGGTCGGCATCAGCCCCAGCATTTT. This encodes CSATLTGGRHQPQHF.

The chain recombines TRBV28 with TRBJ2-7; perhaps D is TRBD1 or TRBD2 (5 bases each). Trimming removed 5 bases at V and 0 bases at J, with 17 bases between. Germline CDR1 MDHEN, CDR2 SYDVKM. The CDR3 length is 16 residues. As DNA, the CDR3 is TGTGCCAGCAGTCCCAAGGGACGGAAGAGCTCCTACGAGCAGTACTTC. Translation: CASSPKGRKSSYEQYF. The whole variable domain, filled in from reference TRBV28 and TRBJ2-7, reads DVKVTQSSRYLVKRTGEKVFLECVQDMDHENMFWYRQDPGLGLRLIYFSYDVKMKEKGDIPEGYSVSREKKERFSLILESASTNQTSMYLCASSPKGRKSSYEQYFGPGTRLTVT.

The CDR3 here is CASSLVPVTGGQFF. Written as DNA, the CDR3 is TGTGCCAGCAGCTTAGTTCCTGTTACAGGGGGTCAGTTCTTC. The V and J genes are TRBV7-9 and TRBJ2-1; 8 bases line up with TRBD1. The V gene end was trimmed by 1 base and the J gene end by 13 bases; junction bases not matched to a gene: 9. This CDR3 comprises 14 residues. Germline CDR1 reads SEHNR; CDR2 reads FQNEAQ (reference sequence).

Concerning this clonotype itself: The junction shows a germline mismatch at one end, possibly a read error. The chain is built from TRBV12-3 or TRBV12-4 and TRBJ1-2; no clear D. The CDR3 has 16 amino acids. The CDR3 DNA reads as TGTGCCAGCAGTCTAGCCGACGGCCTCCCTAACTATGGCTACACCTTC. Translating it yields CASSLADGLPNYGYTF.

This chain connects TRBV2 to TRBJ2-3, with D hard to call. This CDR3 spans 12 amino acids. V lost 7 bases and J lost 3, with 8 bases in between. Germline V gene lookup returns CDR1 SNHLY and CDR2 FYNNEI. CDR3 amino acids: CASKFVTDTQYF. CDR3 bases: TGTGCCAGCAAGTTTGTAACAGATACGCAGTATTTT.

The chain recombines TRBV7-9 with TRBJ1-2, with D possibly being TRBD1 (6 bases). The CDR3 extends over 14 amino acids. Germline lookup yields CDR1 SEHNR and CDR2 FQNEAQ (reference sequence). V lost 2 bases, J lost 3 bases, and 10 bases lay in between. CDR3 DNA: TGTGCCAGCAGCTTATTTGGGGGCGACTATGGCTACACCTTC. This gives the protein CASSLFGGDYGYTF.

This clonotype was seen ten or more times. The chain is built from TRBV6-5 and TRBJ2-7; D is possibly TRBD1 or TRBD2 (6 bases each). The V end lost 7 bases, the J end lost 0 bases, and 16 bases lay between the germline ends. Germline-derived CDR1 and CDR2 are MNHEY and SVGAGI. The CDR3 covers 15 residues. The CDR3 region has the DNA TGTGCCAGCACCCCATTAGGGGGGCCCTCCTACGAGCAGTACTTC. Protein: CASTPLGGPSYEQYF.

As for this clonotype: This may stem from a read error, because a much larger clone lies one nucleotide away. The chain combines TRBV5-6 with TRBJ2-3; no clear D. Looked up from germline, CDR1 is SGHDT and CDR2 is YYEEEE. CDR3 length: 12 residues. The CDR3 DNA is TGTGCCAGCAGCGCTTTATCAGATGCGCAGTATTTT. Protein sequence: CASSALSDAQYF.

This clonotype showed up just a few times. The chain is built from TRBV12-3 or TRBV12-4 and TRBJ2-3; D is ambiguous. The CDR3 totals 12 residues. With 6 bases removed from V and 5 bases from J, the gap between germline ends came to 9 bases. CDR3 sequence: CASSVYQDTQYF. CDR3 DNA sequence: TGTGCCAGCAGCGTTTACCAAGATACGCAGTATTTT.